Listed below are T cell receptor beta chains from one sample, sequenced in a study of OX40 agonist ivuxolimab in advanced cancers. Some clones are missing from TCRdb's copy, which holds only in-frame ones; the method was immunoSEQ multiplex PCR. The table has approximately 47,000 clones, 80% to 90% seen once. Here the sequenced sample was CD4+ or CD8+ T cells sorted from blood, taken in a trial of the OX40 agonist ivuxolimab. The receptors come from an adult with an advanced solid tumor such as melanoma, head and neck, liver or kidney cancer. The CDR3 runs from the conserved cysteine through the conserved F or W. The D gene is left open where the match is weak. Rows may omit the clone size; those that give it use once, few, many or a size class.

clone_size: -; v_call: TRBV15; d_call: -; j_call: TRBJ1-5; cdr3_aa: CATSPRSNQPQHF; cdr3_nt: TGTGCCACCAGCCCGCGGTCGAATCAGCCCCAGCATTTT
clone_size: -; v_call: TRBV4-1; d_call: TRBD1; j_call: TRBJ2-7; cdr3_aa: CASSQGRDRGYEQYF; cdr3_nt: TGCGCCAGCAGCCAGGGCCGGGACAGGGGGTACGAGCAGTACTTC
clone_size: -; v_call: TRBV7-8; d_call: TRBD1; j_call: TRBJ2-6; cdr3_aa: CASSAPGRDRGSGANVLTF; cdr3_nt: TGTGCCAGCAGCGCCCCTGGCCGGGACAGGGGCTCTGGGGCCAACGTCCTGACTTTC
clone_size: few; v_call: TRBV18; d_call: TRBD1; j_call: TRBJ1-5; cdr3_aa: CASSPGFRGQPQHF; cdr3_nt: TGTGCCAGCTCACCGGGTTTCAGGGGGCAGCCCCAGCATTTT
clone_size: -; v_call: TRBV2; d_call: TRBD1; j_call: TRBJ1-2; cdr3_aa: CASSDGGQDTSNYGYTF; cdr3_nt: TGTGCCAGCAGTGATGGGGGACAGGACACCTCTAACTATGGCTACACCTTC
clone_size: -; v_call: TRBV6-5; d_call: -; j_call: TRBJ2-7; cdr3_aa: CASSLTGHESYEQYF; cdr3_nt: TGTGCCAGCAGTTTAACTGGGCACGAGTCCTACGAGCAGTACTTC
clone_size: -; v_call: TRBV19; d_call: TRBD2; j_call: TRBJ2-2; cdr3_aa: CASSIGRPGLAGSAGELFF; cdr3_nt: TGTGCCAGTAGTATTGGGCGTCCGGGACTAGCGGGATCGGCCGGGGAGCTGTTTTTT
clone_size: few; v_call: TRBV21-1; d_call: -; j_call: TRBJ2-2; cdr3_aa: CASSKALCNRENTGELFF; cdr3_nt: TGTGCCAGCAGCAAAGCGCTTTGTAACAGGGAGAACACCGGGGAGCTGTTTTTT
clone_size: -; v_call: TRBV7-2; d_call: -; j_call: TRBJ2-3; cdr3_aa: CASSLVGGTDTQYF; cdr3_nt: TGTGCCAGCAGCTTAGTAGGGGGGACAGATACGCAGTATTTT
clone_size: -; v_call: TRBV6-5; d_call: -; j_call: TRBJ2-7; cdr3_aa: CASSYQGGAYEQYF; cdr3_nt: TGTGCCAGCAGTTACCAGGGTGGTGCCTACGAGCAGTACTTC
clone_size: -; v_call: TRBV12-1; d_call: -; j_call: TRBJ2-7; cdr3_aa: CASSFEREGLSYEQYF; cdr3_nt: TGTGCCAGCAGCTTTGAGCGGGAGGGGCTCTCCTACGAGCAGTACTTC
clone_size: -; v_call: TRBV19; d_call: -; j_call: TRBJ2-7; cdr3_aa: CASSPGFGAYEQYF; cdr3_nt: TGTGCCAGTAGTCCAGGGTTTGGTGCCTACGAGCAGTACTTC
clone_size: -; v_call: TRBV18; d_call: TRBD1; j_call: TRBJ1-1; cdr3_aa: CASSSGQGDTEAFF; cdr3_nt: TGTGCCAGCTCATCGGGACAGGGGGACACTGAAGCTTTCTTT
clone_size: -; v_call: TRBV5-1; d_call: -; j_call: TRBJ2-1; cdr3_aa: CASSLIGRPSYNEQFF; cdr3_nt: TGCGCCAGCAGCTTGATAGGACGGCCATCCTACAATGAGCAGTTCTTC
clone_size: -; v_call: TRBV7-9; d_call: -; j_call: TRBJ2-5; cdr3_aa: CASSSLGAETQYF; cdr3_nt: TGTGCCAGCAGCTCCCTGGGGGCCGAGACCCAGTACTTC
clone_size: -; v_call: TRBV7-9; d_call: -; j_call: TRBJ1-4; cdr3_aa: CASSSSGAEKLFF; cdr3_nt: TGTGCCAGCAGTTCCTCCGGGGCTGAAAAACTGTTTTTT
clone_size: -; v_call: TRBV6-6; d_call: TRBD2; j_call: TRBJ2-5; cdr3_aa: CASTSVAGDQETQYF; cdr3_nt: TGTGCCAGCACCTCGGTAGCGGGAGACCAAGAGACCCAGTACTTC
clone_size: -; v_call: TRBV7-8; d_call: -; j_call: TRBJ2-4; cdr3_aa: CASSLVVQGGNIQYF; cdr3_nt: TGTGCCAGCAGCTTAGTTGTACAGGGAGGGAACATTCAGTACTTC
clone_size: -; v_call: TRBV6-5; d_call: TRBD1; j_call: TRBJ1-1; cdr3_aa: CASSKTTGGSGKAFF; cdr3_nt: TGTGCCAGCAGTAAGACGACAGGGGGCAGCGGAAAAGCTTTCTTT
clone_size: -; v_call: TRBV11-2; d_call: -; j_call: TRBJ1-2; cdr3_aa: CASSLQGSGYGYTF; cdr3_nt: TGTGCCAGCAGCTTACAGGGAAGTGGCTATGGCTACACCTTC
clone_size: -; v_call: TRBV5-4; d_call: -; j_call: TRBJ2-3; cdr3_aa: CASSPGPGTDTQYF; cdr3_nt: TGTGCCAGCAGCCCGGGACCGGGGACAGATACGCAGTATTTT